The rows below give T cell receptor beta chains drawn from one sample of a study of OX40 agonist ivuxolimab in advanced cancers. Method: immunoSEQ multiplex PCR; TCRdb's copy keeps in-frame clones and lacks some. This sample yields 40,000 or so clones, of which roughly nine tenths are seen a single time; about 13% belongs to the top ten. The sequenced sample was CD4+ or CD8+ T cells sorted from blood, obtained in a trial of the OX40 agonist ivuxolimab. Receptors originate from an adult with an advanced solid tumor such as melanoma, head and neck, liver or kidney cancer. Each CDR3 is given with its conserved first and last residue. Fields, in order: D gene, CDR3 length, V gene, J gene, clone size, CDR3 protein, CDR3 DNA. D genes are given only for firm matches. Not all rows give a size; the values are once, few, many and, for expanded clones, a class.

D gene: NA
CDR3 length: 16
V gene: TRBV6-6
J gene: TRBJ2-2
clone size: few
CDR3 protein: CASSLRGGSNTGELFF
CDR3 DNA: TGTGCCAGCAGCCTCAGGGGAGGGTCGAACACCGGGGAGCTGTTTTTT

D gene: TRBD2
CDR3 length: 15
V gene: TRBV7-3
J gene: TRBJ2-7
clone size: NA
CDR3 protein: CASSLVAGASGEQYF
CDR3 DNA: TGTGCCAGCAGCTTAGTCGCTGGGGCTAGCGGTGAGCAGTACTTC

D gene: NA
CDR3 length: 14
V gene: TRBV13
J gene: TRBJ2-2
clone size: NA
CDR3 protein: CASSLVLAAGELFF
CDR3 DNA: TGTGCCAGCAGCTTAGTCCTTGCTGCCGGGGAGCTGTTTTTT

D gene: NA
CDR3 length: 13
V gene: TRBV6-5
J gene: TRBJ1-5
clone size: NA
CDR3 protein: CARGRGPWEPQHF
CDR3 DNA: TGTGCCAGGGGGCGGGGCCCCTGGGAGCCCCAGCATTTT

D gene: NA
CDR3 length: 16
V gene: TRBV5-4
J gene: TRBJ2-2
clone size: NA
CDR3 protein: CASSFGGDGLTGELFF
CDR3 DNA: TGTGCCAGCAGCTTTGGCGGGGACGGCCTCACCGGGGAGCTGTTTTTT

D gene: NA
CDR3 length: 12
V gene: TRBV28
J gene: TRBJ2-1
clone size: NA
CDR3 protein: CASRDGGGEQFF
CDR3 DNA: TGTGCCAGCAGGGACGGTGGGGGTGAGCAGTTCTTC

D gene: NA
CDR3 length: 15
V gene: TRBV6-5
J gene: TRBJ1-4
clone size: few
CDR3 protein: CASSYWGSGNEKLFF
CDR3 DNA: TGTGCCAGCAGTTACTGGGGCAGTGGTAATGAAAAACTGTTTTTT

D gene: NA
CDR3 length: 20
V gene: TRBV18
J gene: TRBJ1-4
clone size: NA
CDR3 protein: CASSLDPSYTLDAANEKLFF
CDR3 DNA: TGTGCCAGCTCACTTGATCCCTCTTACACGTTAGACGCAGCTAATGAAAAACTGTTTTTT

D gene: NA
CDR3 length: 16
V gene: TRBV5-6
J gene: TRBJ2-3
clone size: NA
CDR3 protein: CASSRGWGAGADTQYF
CDR3 DNA: TGTGCCAGCAGCCGAGGATGGGGGGCCGGCGCAGATACGCAGTATTTT

D gene: NA
CDR3 length: 14
V gene: TRBV28
J gene: TRBJ2-2
clone size: NA
CDR3 protein: CASSFYENTGELFF
CDR3 DNA: TGTGCCAGCAGTTTTTATGAGAACACCGGGGAGCTGTTTTTT

D gene: NA
CDR3 length: 16
V gene: TRBV5-4
J gene: TRBJ2-3
clone size: NA
CDR3 protein: CASSPAVVGGTDTQYF
CDR3 DNA: TGTGCCAGCAGCCCCGCCGTAGTGGGGGGCACAGATACGCAGTATTTT

D gene: TRBD1
CDR3 length: 15
V gene: TRBV7-8
J gene: TRBJ1-4
clone size: NA
CDR3 protein: CASSPRTGAGEKLFF
CDR3 DNA: TGTGCCAGCAGCCCTCGGACAGGGGCGGGTGAAAAACTGTTTTTT

D gene: NA
CDR3 length: 15
V gene: TRBV5-1
J gene: TRBJ2-7
clone size: NA
CDR3 protein: CASSPGAGGSHEQYF
CDR3 DNA: TGCGCCAGCAGCCCAGGCGCAGGGGGGTCCCACGAGCAGTACTTC

D gene: NA
CDR3 length: 10
V gene: TRBV7-3
J gene: TRBJ1-5
clone size: NA
CDR3 protein: CASSSQPQHF
CDR3 DNA: TGTGCCAGCAGCAGTCAGCCCCAGCATTTT

D gene: NA
CDR3 length: 14
V gene: TRBV7-3
J gene: TRBJ1-1
clone size: NA
CDR3 protein: CASSLRGKNTEAFF
CDR3 DNA: TGTGCCAGCAGCTTAAGGGGGAAGAACACTGAAGCTTTCTTT

D gene: NA
CDR3 length: 17
V gene: TRBV7-3
J gene: TRBJ2-3
clone size: NA
CDR3 protein: CASSLWGPGAVTDTQYF
CDR3 DNA: TGTGCCAGCAGCTTATGGGGACCAGGGGCCGTCACAGATACGCAGTATTTT

D gene: NA
CDR3 length: 14
V gene: TRBV6-5
J gene: TRBJ1-1
clone size: NA
CDR3 protein: CASTNRGVMTEAFF
CDR3 DNA: TGTGCCAGCACCAATCGGGGGGTAATGACTGAAGCTTTCTTT

D gene: NA
CDR3 length: 13
V gene: TRBV28
J gene: TRBJ2-1
clone size: NA
CDR3 protein: CASSLRSYNEQFF
CDR3 DNA: TGTGCCAGCAGTCTGCGTTCCTACAATGAGCAGTTCTTC

D gene: NA
CDR3 length: 13
V gene: TRBV27
J gene: TRBJ1-2
clone size: NA
CDR3 protein: CASSKGGLYGYTF
CDR3 DNA: TGTGCCAGCAGTAAGGGGGGGCTCTATGGCTACACCTTC

D gene: NA
CDR3 length: 14
V gene: TRBV27
J gene: TRBJ2-3
clone size: NA
CDR3 protein: CASSPRGRTDTQYF
CDR3 DNA: TGTGCCAGCAGTCCGCGGGGACGCACAGATACGCAGTATTTT

D gene: NA
CDR3 length: 12
V gene: TRBV29-1
J gene: TRBJ1-2
clone size: NA
CDR3 protein: CSVRGTNYGYTF
CDR3 DNA: TGCAGCGTTCGCGGGACAAACTATGGCTACACCTTC

D gene: TRBD1
CDR3 length: 17
V gene: TRBV27
J gene: TRBJ2-1
clone size: NA
CDR3 protein: CASSLWAGGTDVDEQFF
CDR3 DNA: TGTGCCAGCAGTTTATGGGCAGGGGGAACTGACGTGGATGAGCAGTTCTTC

D gene: TRBD1
CDR3 length: 15
V gene: TRBV7-6
J gene: TRBJ1-1
clone size: once
CDR3 protein: CASSEGQGPNTEAFF
CDR3 DNA: TGTGCCAGCAGCGAGGGACAGGGGCCGAACACTGAAGCTTTCTTT

D gene: NA
CDR3 length: 15
V gene: TRBV4-1
J gene: TRBJ1-1
clone size: NA
CDR3 protein: CASSATPIVGHEAFF
CDR3 DNA: TGCGCCAGCAGCGCCACACCAATTGTCGGGCATGAAGCTTTCTTT

D gene: NA
CDR3 length: 12
V gene: TRBV6-5
J gene: TRBJ2-5
clone size: NA
CDR3 protein: CASSYSGETQYF
CDR3 DNA: TGTGCCAGCAGTTACTCCGGAGAGACCCAGTACTTC

D gene: NA
CDR3 length: 14
V gene: TRBV7-3
J gene: TRBJ1-2
clone size: once
CDR3 protein: CASSLGETPYGYTF
CDR3 DNA: TGTGCCAGCAGCTTAGGGGAGACGCCCTATGGCTACACCTTC

D gene: TRBD1
CDR3 length: 14
V gene: TRBV27
J gene: TRBJ1-1
clone size: NA
CDR3 protein: CASGVGTGNTEAFF
CDR3 DNA: TGTGCCAGCGGGGTCGGGACAGGGAACACTGAAGCTTTCTTT

D gene: NA
CDR3 length: 14
V gene: TRBV14
J gene: TRBJ2-7
clone size: NA
CDR3 protein: CASSDALAFYEQYF
CDR3 DNA: TGTGCCAGCAGCGACGCGCTAGCCTTTTACGAGCAGTACTTC

D gene: NA
CDR3 length: 15
V gene: TRBV7-6
J gene: TRBJ2-5
clone size: NA
CDR3 protein: CASSLEASRQETQYF
CDR3 DNA: TGTGCCAGCAGCCTCGAGGCAAGCCGACAAGAGACCCAGTACTTC

D gene: NA
CDR3 length: 18
V gene: TRBV4-2
J gene: TRBJ2-5
clone size: NA
CDR3 protein: CASSQVPSPTGRWETQYF
CDR3 DNA: TGTGCCAGCAGCCAAGTTCCCTCACCGACAGGCCGGTGGGAGACCCAGTACTTC

D gene: NA
CDR3 length: 17
V gene: TRBV27
J gene: TRBJ2-4
clone size: few
CDR3 protein: CASTPGVLARAKNIQYF
CDR3 DNA: TGTGCCAGCACCCCGGGGGTACTAGCTCGGGCCAAAAACATTCAGTACTTC

D gene: TRBD2
CDR3 length: 15
V gene: TRBV2
J gene: TRBJ2-7
clone size: NA
CDR3 protein: CASSEAGAGGNEQYF
CDR3 DNA: TGTGCCAGCAGTGAAGCAGGAGCCGGGGGGAACGAGCAGTACTTC

D gene: NA
CDR3 length: 13
V gene: TRBV6-5
J gene: TRBJ2-5
clone size: NA
CDR3 protein: CASSPGEAETQYF
CDR3 DNA: TGTGCCAGCAGTCCAGGGGAGGCAGAGACCCAGTACTTC

D gene: NA
CDR3 length: 12
V gene: TRBV9
J gene: TRBJ1-2
clone size: NA
CDR3 protein: CASSVAAYGYTF
CDR3 DNA: TGTGCCAGCAGCGTAGCTGCCTATGGCTACACCTTC

D gene: NA
CDR3 length: 12
V gene: TRBV19
J gene: TRBJ2-3
clone size: NA
CDR3 protein: CASRDAIDTQYF
CDR3 DNA: TGTGCCAGTAGGGACGCCATAGATACGCAGTATTTT

D gene: NA
CDR3 length: 14
V gene: TRBV5-6
J gene: TRBJ1-3
clone size: NA
CDR3 protein: CASSFQASGNTIYF
CDR3 DNA: TGTGCCAGCAGCTTCCAGGCCTCTGGAAACACCATATATTTT

D gene: TRBD2
CDR3 length: 16
V gene: TRBV15
J gene: TRBJ2-3
clone size: NA
CDR3 protein: CATSRVQGLVLDTQYF
CDR3 DNA: TGTGCCACCAGCAGGGTTCAAGGACTAGTGTTAGATACGCAGTATTTT

D gene: NA
CDR3 length: 14
V gene: TRBV10-3
J gene: TRBJ2-1
clone size: NA
CDR3 protein: CAISLREVYNEQFF
CDR3 DNA: TGTGCCATCAGTTTAAGAGAAGTCTACAATGAGCAGTTCTTC

D gene: NA
CDR3 length: 14
V gene: TRBV11-3
J gene: TRBJ2-1
clone size: NA
CDR3 protein: CASRGKGGPFEQFF
CDR3 DNA: TGTGCCAGCAGAGGAAAGGGAGGACCTTTTGAGCAGTTCTTC

D gene: NA
CDR3 length: 16
V gene: TRBV6-1
J gene: TRBJ2-5
clone size: NA
CDR3 protein: CASSEGDGLREETQYF
CDR3 DNA: TGTGCCAGCAGTGAAGGGGATGGACTCCGGGAAGAGACCCAGTACTTC

D gene: NA
CDR3 length: 15
V gene: TRBV10-3
J gene: TRBJ1-1
clone size: NA
CDR3 protein: CAISDGAGVNTEAFF
CDR3 DNA: TGTGCCATCAGTGACGGTGCGGGCGTGAACACTGAAGCTTTCTTT

D gene: TRBD2
CDR3 length: 15
V gene: TRBV7-3
J gene: TRBJ2-3
clone size: NA
CDR3 protein: CASSASGGSPDTQYF
CDR3 DNA: TGTGCCAGCAGCGCTAGCGGGGGGAGTCCAGATACGCAGTATTTT

D gene: NA
CDR3 length: 16
V gene: TRBV18
J gene: TRBJ1-5
clone size: once
CDR3 protein: CASSPSFGQINQPQHF
CDR3 DNA: TGTGCCAGCTCACCATCTTTTGGACAGATCAATCAGCCCCAGCATTTT

D gene: NA
CDR3 length: 12
V gene: TRBV9
J gene: TRBJ2-3
clone size: NA
CDR3 protein: CASSVETDTQYF
CDR3 DNA: TGTGCCAGCAGCGTAGAGACAGATACGCAGTATTTT

D gene: NA
CDR3 length: 14
V gene: TRBV7-9
J gene: TRBJ2-5
clone size: NA
CDR3 protein: CASSLVGAQETQYF
CDR3 DNA: TGTGCCAGCAGCTTAGTAGGGGCCCAAGAGACCCAGTACTTC

D gene: NA
CDR3 length: 11
V gene: TRBV27
J gene: TRBJ1-1
clone size: NA
CDR3 protein: CASTGGTEAFF
CDR3 DNA: TGTGCCAGCACCGGGGGCACTGAAGCTTTCTTT

D gene: NA
CDR3 length: 15
V gene: TRBV6-5
J gene: TRBJ1-5
clone size: NA
CDR3 protein: CASSYSGPGGQPQHF
CDR3 DNA: TGTGCCAGCAGTTACTCAGGGCCTGGAGGGCAGCCCCAGCATTTT

D gene: TRBD1
CDR3 length: 15
V gene: TRBV5-4
J gene: TRBJ1-1
clone size: once
CDR3 protein: CASSSGQGAHTEAFF
CDR3 DNA: TGTGCCAGCAGCTCGGGACAGGGGGCTCACACTGAAGCTTTCTTT

D gene: NA
CDR3 length: 10
V gene: TRBV2
J gene: TRBJ2-7
clone size: NA
CDR3 protein: CATRGYEQYF
CDR3 DNA: TGTGCCACTAGGGGTTACGAGCAGTACTTC

D gene: NA
CDR3 length: 14
V gene: TRBV4-1
J gene: TRBJ2-7
clone size: NA
CDR3 protein: CASSQVGSDYEQYF
CDR3 DNA: TGCGCCAGCAGCCAAGTGGGCAGTGACTACGAGCAGTACTTC

D gene: NA
CDR3 length: 15
V gene: TRBV15
J gene: TRBJ1-2
clone size: NA
CDR3 protein: CATSSGTAGIYGYTF
CDR3 DNA: TGTGCCACCAGCTCAGGGACCGCGGGGATTTATGGCTACACCTTC

D gene: NA
CDR3 length: 16
V gene: TRBV13
J gene: TRBJ2-5
clone size: NA
CDR3 protein: CASSSFSGGAEETQYF
CDR3 DNA: TGTGCCAGCAGCTCCTTTAGTGGGGGGGCGGAAGAGACCCAGTACTTC

D gene: NA
CDR3 length: 15
V gene: TRBV2
J gene: TRBJ1-6
clone size: NA
CDR3 protein: CASRAGTQLRSPLHF
CDR3 DNA: TGTGCCAGCAGGGCCGGGACGCAACTTCGTTCACCCCTCCACTTT

D gene: NA
CDR3 length: 13
V gene: TRBV6-5
J gene: TRBJ2-7
clone size: NA
CDR3 protein: CASSYGVKYEQYF
CDR3 DNA: TGTGCCAGCAGTTACGGGGTCAAATACGAGCAGTACTTC

D gene: NA
CDR3 length: 17
V gene: TRBV28
J gene: TRBJ1-6
clone size: NA
CDR3 protein: CASSFRGLSLWSSPLHF
CDR3 DNA: TGTGCCAGCAGTTTTAGGGGACTGAGCTTGTGGAGTTCACCCCTCCACTTT

D gene: NA
CDR3 length: 13
V gene: TRBV7-8
J gene: TRBJ2-7
clone size: NA
CDR3 protein: CASSLYPYYEQYF
CDR3 DNA: TGTGCCAGCAGCTTATATCCTTACTACGAGCAGTACTTC

D gene: NA
CDR3 length: 15
V gene: TRBV14
J gene: TRBJ2-3
clone size: once
CDR3 protein: CASSLTSGGTDTQYF
CDR3 DNA: TGTGCCAGCAGTCTGACTAGTGGGGGCACAGATACGCAGTATTTT